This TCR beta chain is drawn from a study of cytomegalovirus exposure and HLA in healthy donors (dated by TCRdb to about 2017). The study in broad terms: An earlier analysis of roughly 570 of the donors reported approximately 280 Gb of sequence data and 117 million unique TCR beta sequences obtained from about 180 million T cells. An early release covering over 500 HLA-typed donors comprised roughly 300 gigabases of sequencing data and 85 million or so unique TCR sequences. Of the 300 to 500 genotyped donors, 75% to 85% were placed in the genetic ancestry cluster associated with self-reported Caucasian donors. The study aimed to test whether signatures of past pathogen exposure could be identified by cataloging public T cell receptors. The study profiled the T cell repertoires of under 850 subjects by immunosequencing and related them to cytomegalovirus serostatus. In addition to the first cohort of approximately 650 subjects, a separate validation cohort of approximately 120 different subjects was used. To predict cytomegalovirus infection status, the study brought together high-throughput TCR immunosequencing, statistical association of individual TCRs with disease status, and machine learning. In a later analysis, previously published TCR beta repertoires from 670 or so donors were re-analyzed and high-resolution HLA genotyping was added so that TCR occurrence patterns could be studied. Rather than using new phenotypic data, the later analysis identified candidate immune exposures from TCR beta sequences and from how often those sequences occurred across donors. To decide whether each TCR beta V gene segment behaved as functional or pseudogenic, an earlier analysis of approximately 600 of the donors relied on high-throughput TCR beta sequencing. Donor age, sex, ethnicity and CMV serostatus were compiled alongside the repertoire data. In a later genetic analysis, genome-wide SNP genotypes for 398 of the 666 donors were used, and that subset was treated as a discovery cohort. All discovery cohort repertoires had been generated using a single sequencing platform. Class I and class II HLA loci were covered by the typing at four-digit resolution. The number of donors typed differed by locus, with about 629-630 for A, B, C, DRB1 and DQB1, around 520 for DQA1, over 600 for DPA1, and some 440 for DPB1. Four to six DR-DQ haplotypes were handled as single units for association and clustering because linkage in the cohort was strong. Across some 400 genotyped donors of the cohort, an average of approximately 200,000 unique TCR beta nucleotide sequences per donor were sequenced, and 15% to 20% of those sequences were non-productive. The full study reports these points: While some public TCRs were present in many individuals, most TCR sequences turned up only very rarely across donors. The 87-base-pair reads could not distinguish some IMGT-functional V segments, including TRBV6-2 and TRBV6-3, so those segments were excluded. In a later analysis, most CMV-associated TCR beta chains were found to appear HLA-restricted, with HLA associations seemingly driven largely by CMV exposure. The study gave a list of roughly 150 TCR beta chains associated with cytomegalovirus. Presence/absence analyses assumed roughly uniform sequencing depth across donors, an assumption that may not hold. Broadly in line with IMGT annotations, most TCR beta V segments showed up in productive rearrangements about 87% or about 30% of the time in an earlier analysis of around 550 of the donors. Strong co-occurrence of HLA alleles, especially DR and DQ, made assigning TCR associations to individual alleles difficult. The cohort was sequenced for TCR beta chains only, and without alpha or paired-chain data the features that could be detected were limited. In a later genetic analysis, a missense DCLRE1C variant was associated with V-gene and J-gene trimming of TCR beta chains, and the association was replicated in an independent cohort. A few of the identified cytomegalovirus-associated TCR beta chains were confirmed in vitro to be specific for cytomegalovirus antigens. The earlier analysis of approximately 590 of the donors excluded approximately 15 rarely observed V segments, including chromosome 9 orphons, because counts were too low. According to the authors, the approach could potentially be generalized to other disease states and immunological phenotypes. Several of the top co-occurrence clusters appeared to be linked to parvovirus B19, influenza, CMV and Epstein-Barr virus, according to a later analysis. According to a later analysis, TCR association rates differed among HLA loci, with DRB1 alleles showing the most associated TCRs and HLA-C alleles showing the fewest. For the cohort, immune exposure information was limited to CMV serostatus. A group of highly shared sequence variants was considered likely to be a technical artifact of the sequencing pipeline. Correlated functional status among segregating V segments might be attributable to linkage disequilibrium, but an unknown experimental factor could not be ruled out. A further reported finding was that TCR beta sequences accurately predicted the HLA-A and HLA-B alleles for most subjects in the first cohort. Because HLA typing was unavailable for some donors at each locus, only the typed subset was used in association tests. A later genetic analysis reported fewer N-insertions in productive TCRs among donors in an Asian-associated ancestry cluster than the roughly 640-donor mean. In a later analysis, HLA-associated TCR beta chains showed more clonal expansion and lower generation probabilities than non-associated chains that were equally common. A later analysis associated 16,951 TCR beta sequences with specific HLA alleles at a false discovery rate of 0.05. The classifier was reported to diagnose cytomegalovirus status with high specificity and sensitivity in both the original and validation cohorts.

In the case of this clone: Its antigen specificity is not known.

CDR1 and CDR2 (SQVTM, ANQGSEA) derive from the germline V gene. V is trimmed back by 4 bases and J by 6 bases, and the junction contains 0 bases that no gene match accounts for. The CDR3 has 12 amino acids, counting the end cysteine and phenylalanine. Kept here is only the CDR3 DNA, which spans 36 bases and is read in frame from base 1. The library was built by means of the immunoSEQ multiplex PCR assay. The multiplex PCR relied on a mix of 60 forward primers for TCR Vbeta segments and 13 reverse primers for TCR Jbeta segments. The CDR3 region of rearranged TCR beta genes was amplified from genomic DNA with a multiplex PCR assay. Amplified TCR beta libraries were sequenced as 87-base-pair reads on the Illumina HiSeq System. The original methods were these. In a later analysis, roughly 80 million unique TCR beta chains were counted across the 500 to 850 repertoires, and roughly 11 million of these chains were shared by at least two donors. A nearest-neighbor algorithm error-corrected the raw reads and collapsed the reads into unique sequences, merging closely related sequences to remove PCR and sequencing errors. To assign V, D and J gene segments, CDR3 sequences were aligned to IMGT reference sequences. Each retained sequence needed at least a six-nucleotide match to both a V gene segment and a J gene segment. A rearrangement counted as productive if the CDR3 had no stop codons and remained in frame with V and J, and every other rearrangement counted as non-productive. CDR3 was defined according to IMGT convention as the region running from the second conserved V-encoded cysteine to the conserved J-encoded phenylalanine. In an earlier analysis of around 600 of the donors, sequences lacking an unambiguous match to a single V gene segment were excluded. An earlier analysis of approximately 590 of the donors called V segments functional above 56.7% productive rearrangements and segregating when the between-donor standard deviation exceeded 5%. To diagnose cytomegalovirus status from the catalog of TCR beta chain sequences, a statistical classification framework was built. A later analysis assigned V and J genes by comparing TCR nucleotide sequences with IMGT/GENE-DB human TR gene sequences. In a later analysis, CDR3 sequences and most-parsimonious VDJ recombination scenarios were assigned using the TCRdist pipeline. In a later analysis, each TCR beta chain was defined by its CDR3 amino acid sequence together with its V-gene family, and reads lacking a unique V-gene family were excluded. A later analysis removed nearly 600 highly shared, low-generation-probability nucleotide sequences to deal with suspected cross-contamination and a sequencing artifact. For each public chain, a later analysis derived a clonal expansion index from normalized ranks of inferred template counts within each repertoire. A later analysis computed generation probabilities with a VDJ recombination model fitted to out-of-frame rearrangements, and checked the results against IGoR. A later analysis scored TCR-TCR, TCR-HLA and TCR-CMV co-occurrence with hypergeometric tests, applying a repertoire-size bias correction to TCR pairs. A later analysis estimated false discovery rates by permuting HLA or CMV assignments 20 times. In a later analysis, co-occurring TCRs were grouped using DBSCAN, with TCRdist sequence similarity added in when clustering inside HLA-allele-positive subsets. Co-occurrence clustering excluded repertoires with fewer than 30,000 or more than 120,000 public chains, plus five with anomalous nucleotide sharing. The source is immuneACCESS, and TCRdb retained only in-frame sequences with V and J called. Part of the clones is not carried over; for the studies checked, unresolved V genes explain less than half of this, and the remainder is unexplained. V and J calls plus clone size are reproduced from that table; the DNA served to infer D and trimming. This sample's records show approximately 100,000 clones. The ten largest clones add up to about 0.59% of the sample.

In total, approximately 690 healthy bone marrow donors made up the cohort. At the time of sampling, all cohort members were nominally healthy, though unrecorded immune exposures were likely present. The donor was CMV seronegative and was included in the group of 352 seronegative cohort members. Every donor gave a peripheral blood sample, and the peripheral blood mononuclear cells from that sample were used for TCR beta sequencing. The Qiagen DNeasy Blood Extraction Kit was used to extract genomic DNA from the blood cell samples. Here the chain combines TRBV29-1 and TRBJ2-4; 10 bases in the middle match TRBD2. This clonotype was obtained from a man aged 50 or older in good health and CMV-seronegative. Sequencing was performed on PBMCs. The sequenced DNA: TGCAGCGTTGGGACTAGCGGAAACATTCAGTACTTC. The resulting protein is CSVGTSGNIQYF.